This T cell receptor beta chain emerged from a study of blood T cell repertoires in COVID-19. Study-wide context: The analysed material was cDNA or gDNA that came from T cells, B-cell-depleted T cells, or PBMCs.

Generated by immunoSEQ multiplex PCR, the TCRdb table keeps only in-frame clones and is missing some. The repertoire holds roughly 430,000 clones, with roughly 90% as singletons. V lost 4 bases to trimming and J lost 5 bases, with 13 bases between them. This CDR3 comprises 14 residues. Germline V gene data show CDR1 as SGHAT and CDR2 as FQNNGV. The chain carries TRBV11-2 and TRBJ2-3; D gene ambiguous. The sample consisted of PBMCs or T cells enriched from blood (not recorded which). The source is a woman aged 18-29 years who had been exposed to COVID-19. The CDR3 loop is CASSSAVRVDTQYF. In DNA form, the CDR3 reads TGTGCCAGCAGCTCCGCGGTTAGAGTAGATACGCAGTATTTT.